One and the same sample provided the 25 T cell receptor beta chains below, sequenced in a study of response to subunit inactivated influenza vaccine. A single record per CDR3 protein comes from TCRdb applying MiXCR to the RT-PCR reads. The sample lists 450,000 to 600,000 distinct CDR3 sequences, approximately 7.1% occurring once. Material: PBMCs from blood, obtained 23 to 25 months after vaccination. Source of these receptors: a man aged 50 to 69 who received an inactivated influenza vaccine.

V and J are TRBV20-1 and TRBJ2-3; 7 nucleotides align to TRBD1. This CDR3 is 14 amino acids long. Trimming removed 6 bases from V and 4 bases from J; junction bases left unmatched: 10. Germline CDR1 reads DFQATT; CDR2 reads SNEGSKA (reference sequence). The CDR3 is CSATWTGLPDTQYF. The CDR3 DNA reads TGCAGTGCCACGTGGACAGGTTTGCCAGATACGCAGTATTTT.

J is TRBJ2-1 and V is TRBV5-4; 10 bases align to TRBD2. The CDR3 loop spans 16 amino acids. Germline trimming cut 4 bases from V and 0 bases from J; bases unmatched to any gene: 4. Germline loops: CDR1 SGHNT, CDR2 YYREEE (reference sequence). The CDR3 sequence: CASSTGLAASYNEQFF. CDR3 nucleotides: TGTGCCAGCAGCACCGGACTAGCGGCCTCCTACAATGAGCAGTTCTTC.

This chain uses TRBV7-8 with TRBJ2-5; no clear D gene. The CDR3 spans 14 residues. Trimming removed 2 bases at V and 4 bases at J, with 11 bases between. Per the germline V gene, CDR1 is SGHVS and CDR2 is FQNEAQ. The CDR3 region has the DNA TGTGCCAGCAGCTTATCAGACTGGGGAGAGACCCAGTACTTC. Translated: CASSLSDWGETQYF.

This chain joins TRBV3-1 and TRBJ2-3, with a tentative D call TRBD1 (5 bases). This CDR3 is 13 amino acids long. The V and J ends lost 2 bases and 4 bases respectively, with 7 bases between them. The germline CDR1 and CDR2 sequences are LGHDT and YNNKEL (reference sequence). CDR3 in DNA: TGTGCCAGCAGCCAACAGGGTTCAGATACGCAGTATTTT. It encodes CASSQQGSDTQYF.

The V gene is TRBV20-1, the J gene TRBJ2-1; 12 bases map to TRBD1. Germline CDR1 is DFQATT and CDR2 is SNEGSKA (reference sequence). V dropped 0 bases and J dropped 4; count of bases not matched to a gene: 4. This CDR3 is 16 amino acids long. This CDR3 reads CSARDGTGGKYNEQFF. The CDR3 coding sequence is TGCAGTGCTAGAGACGGGACAGGGGGCAAGTACAATGAGCAGTTCTTC.

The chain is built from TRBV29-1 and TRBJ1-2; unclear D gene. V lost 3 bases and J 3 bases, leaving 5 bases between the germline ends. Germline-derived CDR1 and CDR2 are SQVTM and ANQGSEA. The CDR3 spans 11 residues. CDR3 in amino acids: CSVETYYGYTF. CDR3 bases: TGCAGCGTTGAGACTTACTATGGCTACACCTTC.

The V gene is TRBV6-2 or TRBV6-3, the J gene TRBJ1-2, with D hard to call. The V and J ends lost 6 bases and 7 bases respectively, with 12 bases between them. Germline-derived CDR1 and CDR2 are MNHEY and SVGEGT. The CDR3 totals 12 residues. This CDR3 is CASSLLTRGYTF. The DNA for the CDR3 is TGTGCCAGCAGCCTCCTGACGCGTGGCTACACCTTC.

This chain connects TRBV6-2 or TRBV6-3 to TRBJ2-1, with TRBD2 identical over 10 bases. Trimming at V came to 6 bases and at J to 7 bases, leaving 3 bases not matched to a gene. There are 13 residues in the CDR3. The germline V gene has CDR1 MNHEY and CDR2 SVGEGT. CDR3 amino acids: CASRGLAENEQFF. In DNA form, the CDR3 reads TGTGCCAGCAGAGGACTAGCGGAGAATGAGCAGTTCTTC.

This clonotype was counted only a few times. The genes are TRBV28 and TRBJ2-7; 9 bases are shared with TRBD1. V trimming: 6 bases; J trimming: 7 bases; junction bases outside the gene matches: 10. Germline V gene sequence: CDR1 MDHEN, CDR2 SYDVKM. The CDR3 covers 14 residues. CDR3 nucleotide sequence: TGTGCCAGCAGCCCCGGGACAGGGCTAACAGAGCAGTACTTC. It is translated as CASSPGTGLTEQYF.

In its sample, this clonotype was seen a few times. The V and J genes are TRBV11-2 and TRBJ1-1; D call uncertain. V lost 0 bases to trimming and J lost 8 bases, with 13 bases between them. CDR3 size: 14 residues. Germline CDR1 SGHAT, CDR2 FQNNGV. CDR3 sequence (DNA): TGTGCCAGCAGCTTAGATTGGCGGTCCCGAGAAGCTTTCTTT. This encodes CASSLDWRSREAFF.

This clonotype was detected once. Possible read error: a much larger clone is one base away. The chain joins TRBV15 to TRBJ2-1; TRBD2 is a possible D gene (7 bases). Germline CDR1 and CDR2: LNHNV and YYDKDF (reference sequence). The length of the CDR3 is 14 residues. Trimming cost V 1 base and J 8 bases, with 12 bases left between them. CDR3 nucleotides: TGTGCCACCAGCAGAGGGGGAGGGGGTTATGAGCAGTTCTTC. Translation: CATSRGGGGYEQFF.

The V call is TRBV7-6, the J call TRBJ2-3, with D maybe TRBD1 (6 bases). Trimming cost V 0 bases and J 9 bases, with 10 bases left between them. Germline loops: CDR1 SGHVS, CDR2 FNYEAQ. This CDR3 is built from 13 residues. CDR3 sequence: CASSLAPTGTQYF. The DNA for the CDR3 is TGTGCCAGCAGCTTAGCGCCGACAGGAACGCAGTATTTT. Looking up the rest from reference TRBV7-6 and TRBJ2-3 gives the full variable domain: GAGVSQSPRYKVTKRGQDVALRCDPISGHVSLYWYRQALGQGPEFLTYFNYEAQQDKSGLPNDRFSAERPEGSISTLTIQRTEQRDSAMYRCASSLAPTGTQYFGPGTRLTVL.

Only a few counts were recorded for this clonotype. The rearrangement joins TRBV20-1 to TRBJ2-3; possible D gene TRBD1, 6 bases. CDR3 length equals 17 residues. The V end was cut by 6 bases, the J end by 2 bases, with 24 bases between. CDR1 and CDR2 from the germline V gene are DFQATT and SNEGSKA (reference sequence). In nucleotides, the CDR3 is TGCAGTGCGCGACCGATCCGGGACACCTCGTTCACAGATACGCAGTATTTT. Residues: CSARPIRDTSFTDTQYF.

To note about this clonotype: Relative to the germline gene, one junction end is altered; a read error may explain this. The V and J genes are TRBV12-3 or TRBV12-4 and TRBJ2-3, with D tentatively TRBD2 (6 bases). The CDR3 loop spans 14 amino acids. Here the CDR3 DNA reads TGTGCCAGCAATTTAGGAGGGCTCGCGGCTGAGCAGTATTTT. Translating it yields CASNLGGLAAEQYF.

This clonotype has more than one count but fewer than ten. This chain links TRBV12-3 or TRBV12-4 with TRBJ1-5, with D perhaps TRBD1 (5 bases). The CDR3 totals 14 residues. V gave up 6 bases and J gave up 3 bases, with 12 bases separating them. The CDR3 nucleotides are TGTGCCAGCAGGGGAGACAGACACAATCAGCCCCAGCATTTT. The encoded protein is CASRGDRHNQPQHF.

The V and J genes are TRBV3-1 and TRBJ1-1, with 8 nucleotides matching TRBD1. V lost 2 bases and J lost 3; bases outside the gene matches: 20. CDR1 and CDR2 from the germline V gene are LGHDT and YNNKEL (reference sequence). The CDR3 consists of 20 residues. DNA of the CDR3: TGTGCCAGCAGCCAACCCCGGACAGGGTTCTGGGAAAGACAACACACTGAAGCTTTCTTT. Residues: CASSQPRTGFWERQHTEAFF.

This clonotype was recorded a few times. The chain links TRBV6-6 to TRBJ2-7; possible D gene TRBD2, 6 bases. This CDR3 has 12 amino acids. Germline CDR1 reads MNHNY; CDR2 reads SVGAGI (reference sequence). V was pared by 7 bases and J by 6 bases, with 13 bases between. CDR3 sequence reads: CASKRESSEQYF. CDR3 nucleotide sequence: TGTGCCAGCAAACGGGAGTCGAGCGAGCAGTACTTC.

DNA of the CDR3: TGCAGTGCCCGGGAAATCCAAATGGGTCAGCCCCAGCATTTT. This gives the protein CSAREIQMGQPQHF. The genes are TRBV20-1 and TRBJ1-5; D is unresolved. V gave up 6 bases and J gave up 6 bases, with 18 bases separating them. This CDR3 has 14 amino acids. Germline values: CDR1 DFQATT, CDR2 SNEGSKA (reference sequence).

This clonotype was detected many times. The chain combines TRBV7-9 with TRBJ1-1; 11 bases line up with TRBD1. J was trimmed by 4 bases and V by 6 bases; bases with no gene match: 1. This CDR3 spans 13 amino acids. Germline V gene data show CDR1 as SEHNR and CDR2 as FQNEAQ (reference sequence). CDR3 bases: TGTGCCAGCAGAGGGACAGGGGGCACTGAAGCTTTCTTT. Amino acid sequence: CASRGTGGTEAFF.

The CDR3 sequence: CASSRTQQTQYF. DNA for the CDR3: TGTGCCAGCAGCCGTACTCAGCAGACCCAGTACTTC. The rearrangement uses TRBV3-1 and TRBJ2-5; the D is unclear. Germline CDR1 is LGHDT and CDR2 is YNNKEL (reference sequence). V lost 4 bases, J lost 6 bases, and 9 bases lay in between. The CDR3 has 12 residues.

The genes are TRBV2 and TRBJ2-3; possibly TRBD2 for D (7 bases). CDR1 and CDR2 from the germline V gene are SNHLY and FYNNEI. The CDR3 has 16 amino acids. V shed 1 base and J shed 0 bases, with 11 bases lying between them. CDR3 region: CASSEGGGPSTDTQYF. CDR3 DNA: TGTGCCAGCAGTGAAGGGGGGGGCCCTAGCACAGATACGCAGTATTTT.

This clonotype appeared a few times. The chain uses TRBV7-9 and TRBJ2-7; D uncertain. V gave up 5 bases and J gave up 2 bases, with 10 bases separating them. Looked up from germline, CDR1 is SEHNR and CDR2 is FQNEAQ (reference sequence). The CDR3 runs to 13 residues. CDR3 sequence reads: CASSPGSAYEQYF. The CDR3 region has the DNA TGTGCCAGCAGCCCTGGGTCCGCCTACGAGCAGTACTTC.

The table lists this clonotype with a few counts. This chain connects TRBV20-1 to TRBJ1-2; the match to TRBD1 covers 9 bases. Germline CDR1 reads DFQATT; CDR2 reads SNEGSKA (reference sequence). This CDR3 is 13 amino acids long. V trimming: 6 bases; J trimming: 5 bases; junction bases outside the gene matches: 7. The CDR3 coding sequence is TGCAGTGCGCTACAGGGGGCGCGGTATGGCTACACCTTC. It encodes CSALQGARYGYTF.

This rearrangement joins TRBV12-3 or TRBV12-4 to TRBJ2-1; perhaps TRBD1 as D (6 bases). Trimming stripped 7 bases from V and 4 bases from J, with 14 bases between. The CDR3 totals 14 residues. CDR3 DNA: TGTGCCAGCACCACCCACGGACAGTACAATGAGCAGTTCTTC. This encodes CASTTHGQYNEQFF.

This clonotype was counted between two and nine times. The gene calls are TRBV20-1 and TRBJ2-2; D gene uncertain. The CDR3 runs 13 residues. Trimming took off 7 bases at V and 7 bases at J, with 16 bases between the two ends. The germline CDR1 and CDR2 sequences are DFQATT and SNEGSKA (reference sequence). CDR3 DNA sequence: TGCAGTGTTCTGGGGTTGAAAGGCGGGGAGCTGTTTTTT. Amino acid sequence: CSVLGLKGGELFF.